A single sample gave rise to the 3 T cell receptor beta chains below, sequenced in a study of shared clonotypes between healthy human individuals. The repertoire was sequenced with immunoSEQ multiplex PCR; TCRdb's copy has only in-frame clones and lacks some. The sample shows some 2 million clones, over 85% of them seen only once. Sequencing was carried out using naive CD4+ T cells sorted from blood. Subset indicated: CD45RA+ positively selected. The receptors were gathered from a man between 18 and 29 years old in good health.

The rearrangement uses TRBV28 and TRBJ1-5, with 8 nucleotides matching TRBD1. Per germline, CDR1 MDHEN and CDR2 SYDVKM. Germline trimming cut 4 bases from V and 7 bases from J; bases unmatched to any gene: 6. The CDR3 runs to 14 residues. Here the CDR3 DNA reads TGTGCCAGCAGTTCCGGACAGGGTGAGCAGCCCCAGCATTTT. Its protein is CASSSGQGEQPQHF. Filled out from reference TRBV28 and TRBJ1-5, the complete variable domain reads DVKVTQSSRYLVKRTGEKVFLECVQDMDHENMFWYRQDPGLGLRLIYFSYDVKMKEKGDIPEGYSVSREKKERFSLILESASTNQTSMYLCASSSGQGEQPQHFGDGTRLSIL.

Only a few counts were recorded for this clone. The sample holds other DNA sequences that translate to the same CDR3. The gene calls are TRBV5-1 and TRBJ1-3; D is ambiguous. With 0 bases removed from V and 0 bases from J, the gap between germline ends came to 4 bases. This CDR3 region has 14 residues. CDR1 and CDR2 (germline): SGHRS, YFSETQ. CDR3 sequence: CASSLGGSGNTIYF. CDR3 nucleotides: TGCGCCAGCAGCTTGGGGGGCTCTGGAAACACCATATATTTT.

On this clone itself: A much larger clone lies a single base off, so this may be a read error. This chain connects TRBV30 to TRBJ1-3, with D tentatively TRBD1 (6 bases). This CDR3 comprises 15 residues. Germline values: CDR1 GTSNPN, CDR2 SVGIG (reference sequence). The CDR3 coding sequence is TGTGCCTGGAGAAGCGGGGCAGGGGCTGGAAACACCACATATTTT. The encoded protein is CAWRSGAGAGNTTYF.